In this sample, the clone carrying this T cell receptor beta chain turned up many times. Its antigen is not identified. It was by two-round multiplex PCR that TCR beta CDR3 was amplified from genomic DNA. Amplification in first-round PCR relied on primers specific to each TRBV and TRBJ gene. TCRdb itself ran the multiplex PCR reads through MiXCR, one entry per CDR3 protein. The sample holds tens of thousands of distinct CDR3 sequences, roughly 40% seen once. Germline V gives CDR1 LNHDA, CDR2 SQIVND (reference sequence). This CDR3 comprises 12 residues. Trimming shortened V by 10 bases and J by 7 bases, and 16 bases separated the two germline ends. The record originates from a study of prognosis after radiotherapy for stage I lung cancer. The study's findings and limits: The authors did not determine whether the expanded TCR clones were tumor-specific.

The specimen comprised PBMCs, sampled before or after stereotactic body radiation therapy (not recorded which). This receptor was obtained from a donor older than 45 with non-small cell lung cancer. V is TRBV19 and J is TRBJ1-2; D is perhaps TRBD1 (6 bases). The CDR3 DNA reads as TGTGCCACCAACCCCGGGGGCGGTGGCTACACCTTC. As protein: CATNPGGGGYTF.